This entry lists 22 T cell receptor beta chains sequenced from one sample in a study of CD8 T cells in Susac syndrome. An amount of RNA that ranged from roughly 0.45 to 1 ug was reverse transcribed with random hexamers. TCRdb fed the immunoSEQ multiplex PCR reads into MiXCR, producing one record per CDR3 protein. The sample includes about 180,000 distinct CDR3 sequences, about 96% seen only once; the top ten take 0.095% to 0.15%. The sample was CD4+ T cells from PBMCs. These TCRs come from a human donor with Susac syndrome.

The chain uses TRBV18 and TRBJ2-1; TRBD2 matches 13 bases. The CDR3 loop spans 15 amino acids. The germline CDR1 and CDR2 sequences are KGHSH and LQKENI. J lost 9 bases, V lost 3 bases, and 5 bases had no gene match. The CDR3 DNA reads TGTGCCAGCTCACCCGGACTAGCGGGAGATCGTGAGCAGTTCTTC. It translates to CASSPGLAGDREQFF.

The chain has TRBV3-1 and TRBJ2-1; D is unresolved. The CDR3 has 11 residues. The germline V and J ends were trimmed by 4 bases and 7 bases, with 5 bases remaining between them. The germline V gene encodes CDR1 LGHDT and CDR2 YNNKEL (reference sequence). DNA of the CDR3: TGTGCCAGCAGCCTACAGAATGAGCAGTTCTTC. The encoded protein is CASSLQNEQFF.

This sequence joins TRBV6-2 or TRBV6-3 and TRBJ2-5, with no clear D. Trimming left V 5 bases short and J 5 bases short, with 6 bases between. The CDR3 runs 11 residues. Looked up from germline, CDR1 is MNHEY and CDR2 is SVGEGT. CDR3 bases: TGTGCCAGCAGTAACGGGGAGACCCAGTACTTC. This encodes CASSNGETQYF.

About this clonotype: At one end, the junction sequence differs from germline, possibly due to a read error. J is TRBJ2-7 and V is TRBV3-1; TRBD1 matches at 8 bases. The germline V gene encodes CDR1 LGHDT and CDR2 YNNKEL (reference sequence). The CDR3 is 12 amino acids. CDR3 amino acids: CASSQGVQGAHF. As DNA, the CDR3 is TGTGCCAGCAGCCAAGGGGTTCAGGGGGCACACTTC.

The V and J genes are TRBV25-1 and TRBJ2-3; TRBD2 aligns across 11 bases. This CDR3 is 16 amino acids long. Trimming cost V 5 bases and J 7 bases; bases outside gene matches: 11. Germline CDR1 reads MGHDK; CDR2 reads SYGVNS. The DNA for the CDR3 is TGTGCCAGCAGTCTACTTAGCGGGGGGGCTGTAAATACGCAGTATTTT. This gives the protein CASSLLSGGAVNTQYF.

The CDR3 DNA is TGTGCCAGCAGTTACAAACGCCCGCACGTGGTAGCCAAAAACATTCAGTACTTC. It codes for CASSYKRPHVVAKNIQYF. The gene calls are TRBV6-2 or TRBV6-3 and TRBJ2-4; D not resolved. The CDR3 is 18 amino acids. Germline V gene data show CDR1 as MNHEY and CDR2 as SVGEGT. Between the trimmed V and J ends, which lost 2 bases and 0 bases, there was a span of 17 bases.

This chain links TRBV7-3 with TRBJ2-3, with 8 bases lining up with TRBD2. V trimming: 2 bases; J trimming: 6 bases; junction bases outside the gene matches: 1. The CDR3 extends over 13 amino acids. Per the germline V gene, CDR1 is SGHTA and CDR2 is FQGTGA. This CDR3 reads CASSLREGDTQYF. CDR3 nucleotide sequence: TGTGCCAGCAGCTTACGGGAGGGGGATACGCAGTATTTT. Supplemented by reference TRBV7-3 and TRBJ2-3, the full variable domain reads GAGVSQTPSNKVTEKGKYVELRCDPISGHTALYWYRQSLGQGPEFLIYFQGTGAADDSGLPNDRFFAVRPEGSVSTLKIQRTERGDSAVYLCASSLREGDTQYFGPGTRLTVL.

The V call is TRBV29-1, the J call TRBJ1-1, with 7 bases fitting TRBD1. This CDR3 has 14 amino acids. Germline V CDR1 and CDR2: SQVTM, ANQGSEA. V shed 3 bases, J shed 2 bases, and the junction held 6 bases outside the gene matches. For the CDR3, the DNA is TGCAGCGTTGATTGGACAGGTATTAACACTGAAGCTTTCTTT. Translation: CSVDWTGINTEAFF.

The chain employs TRBV5-1 and TRBJ2-7, with D unresolved. V lost 0 bases and J lost 2, with 3 bases in between. Per the germline V gene, CDR1 is SGHRS and CDR2 is YFSETQ. CDR3 size: 12 residues. CDR3 in DNA: TGCGCCAGCAGCTTGGAGGCCTACGAGCAGTACGTC. Translated, it gives CASSLEAYEQYV.

The chain is built from TRBV12-3 or TRBV12-4 and TRBJ2-1; weak D call: TRBD2 (5 bases). The CDR3 has 14 amino acids. Trimming removed 0 bases at V and 5 bases at J, with 8 bases between. CDR3 in DNA: TGTGCCAGCAGTTTAGCGGGAGTTGACAATGAGCAGTTCTTC. Protein product: CASSLAGVDNEQFF.

The gene calls are TRBV30 and TRBJ2-7, with D unclear. The CDR3 contains 16 residues. The germline V gene encodes CDR1 GTSNPN and CDR2 SVGIG (reference sequence). Trimming removed 1 base at V and 0 bases at J, with 16 bases between. CDR3 amino acids: CAWSGLSSASSYEQYF. DNA of the CDR3: TGTGCCTGGAGTGGCCTGAGCAGTGCGAGCTCCTACGAGCAGTACTTC. Drawing the rest from reference TRBV30 and TRBJ2-7, the complete variable domain is SQTIHQWPATLVQPVGSPLSLECTVEGTSNPNLYWYRQAAGRGLQLLFYSVGIGQISSEVPQNLSASRPQDRQFILSSKKLLLSDSGFYLCAWSGLSSASSYEQYFGPGTRLTVT.

The J gene is TRBJ2-1, the V gene TRBV4-3; tentatively, D is TRBD1 (6 bases). Trimming took 0 bases from V and 8 from J, leaving 29 bases between them. This CDR3 region has 20 residues. Germline CDR1 is LGHNA and CDR2 is YSLEER. The DNA of the CDR3 is TGCGCCAGCAGCCAAGATATGGGGGCTCGAAATGACAAAACCCTACATGAGCAGTTCTTC. It encodes CASSQDMGARNDKTLHEQFF.

The gene calls are TRBV30 and TRBJ2-3; perhaps TRBD2 as D (5 bases). Germline values: CDR1 GTSNPN, CDR2 SVGIG (reference sequence). V was cut by 7 bases and J by 5 bases, with 13 bases left in between. The CDR3 spans 12 residues. CDR3 sequence (DNA): TGTGCCTTTTCGGGATTGGGAGATACGCAGTATTTT. This codes for CAFSGLGDTQYF. Full variable domain (outside the CDR3, taken from reference TRBV30 and TRBJ2-3): SQTIHQWPATLVQPVGSPLSLECTVEGTSNPNLYWYRQAAGRGLQLLFYSVGIGQISSEVPQNLSASRPQDRQFILSSKKLLLSDSGFYLCAFSGLGDTQYFGPGTRLTVL.

The chain employs TRBV12-3 or TRBV12-4 and TRBJ1-5; D is unresolved. The V end was cut by 8 bases, the J end by 5 bases, with 10 bases between. This CDR3 comprises 12 residues. CDR3 nucleotides: TGTGCCAGCGCCCTTGTAGATCAGCCCCAGCATTTT. This codes for CASALVDQPQHF.

The chain uses TRBV4-2 and TRBJ2-1, with D perhaps TRBD2 (6 bases). V dropped 0 bases and J dropped 8 bases, with 14 bases sitting between them. Germline CDR1 and CDR2: LGHNA and YNFKEQ. The CDR3 has 15 amino acids. As DNA, the CDR3 is TGTGCCAGCAGCCAAGATGTAGGGACTCTGGATGAGCAGTTCTTC. Amino acids: CASSQDVGTLDEQFF.

V gene TRBV27 combines with J gene TRBJ1-2; a possible D gene is TRBD1 (6 bases). V was shortened by 5 bases and J by 5 bases, with 12 bases between the two germline ends. Germline V CDR1 and CDR2: MNHEY, SMNVEV (reference sequence). There are 13 residues in the CDR3. CDR3 in amino acids: CASSNGTIYGYTF. In DNA form, the CDR3 reads TGTGCCAGCAGTAACGGGACAATATATGGCTACACCTTC.

The V gene is TRBV6-1, the J gene TRBJ1-5, with 8 bases aligning to TRBD1. This CDR3 is built from 18 residues. Germline CDR1 reads MNHNS; CDR2 reads SASEGT. V gave up 10 bases and J gave up 2 bases; unmatched junction bases: 19. CDR3 sequence reads: CATRARAGTGGGNQPQHF. DNA for the CDR3: TGTGCCACGAGAGCACGGGCAGGCACAGGGGGAGGCAATCAGCCCCAGCATTTT.

This clonotype was found once. V and J are TRBV2 and TRBJ2-1; D possibly corresponds to TRBD2 (5 bases). V was trimmed by 6 bases and J by 8 bases, leaving 20 bases between them. This CDR3 contains 15 residues. Germline V gene lookup returns CDR1 SNHLY and CDR2 FYNNEI. This CDR3 reads CASRWRRGPRDEQFF. The CDR3 coding sequence is TGTGCCAGCAGGTGGAGACGCGGGCCTAGGGATGAGCAGTTCTTC.

The rearrangement links TRBV4-2 to TRBJ2-7, with 7 bases that match TRBD1. The CDR3 is made up of 15 amino acids. Germline-derived CDR1 and CDR2 are LGHNA and YNFKEQ. J gave up 6 bases and V 1 base, and 9 bases lay outside the gene matches. CDR3 amino acids: CASSQVRTTGSEQYF. CDR3 nucleotides: TGTGCCAGCAGCCAAGTGAGGACGACAGGGAGCGAGCAGTACTTC.

The CDR3 region has the DNA TGTGCCAGCAGCTTGGGAGGACCCAGTCGCGCTGAGCAGTTCTTC. Its translation is CASSLGGPSRAEQFF. The V gene is TRBV5-4, the J gene TRBJ2-1, with D uncertain. Germline V gene sequence: CDR1 SGHNT, CDR2 YYREEE (reference sequence). The V and J ends lost 0 bases and 9 bases respectively, with 16 bases between them. The CDR3 is 15 residues long.

This chain uses TRBV15 with TRBJ2-3, with 7 positions matching TRBD1. CDR1 and CDR2 from the germline V gene are LNHNV and YYDKDF (reference sequence). J was trimmed by 0 bases and V by 8 bases; bases with no gene match: 5. This CDR3 has 14 residues. In nucleotides, the CDR3 is TGTGCCACCCAGACAGGGCACAGCACAGATACGCAGTATTTT. Encoded protein: CATQTGHSTDTQYF.

In its sample, this clonotype was seen a few times. The V gene is TRBV12-3 or TRBV12-4, the J gene TRBJ2-7; 7 bases fit TRBD1. After removal of 4 bases from V and 3 bases from J, the junction contained 0 bases not matched to a gene. This CDR3 region has 12 residues. The CDR3 spells CASSWTGYEQYF. CDR3 DNA: TGTGCCAGCAGTTGGACAGGCTACGAGCAGTACTTC.